This TCR beta chain was obtained from a study of control samples from healthy donors and cancer patients. This CDR3 contains 14 residues. Between the trimmed V and J ends, which lost 2 bases and 8 bases, there was a span of 13 bases. CDR1 SGHVS and CDR2 FNYEAQ come from the germline V gene. The method was immunoSEQ multiplex PCR; TCRdb's version includes in-frame clones alone and lacks a portion of them. This table has 150,000 to 200,000 clones, around 89% appearing once. This TCR came from a woman in her 50s in good health. V gene TRBV7-6 combines with J gene TRBJ1-3; perhaps TRBD1 as D (6 bases). The source material was blood. As DNA, the CDR3 is TGTGCCAGCAGCTTAAGGGGGGAAGGAGACACCATATATTTT. The encoded protein is CASSLRGEGDTIYF.